The source of this TCR beta chain is a study of blood T cell repertoires in COVID-19. Study summary: PBMCs, B-cell-depleted T cells, or T cells provided the cDNA or gDNA that made up the material.

The CDR3 totals 15 residues. Germline V gives CDR1 SEHNR, CDR2 FQNEAQ (reference sequence). V was clipped by 0 bases and J by 0 bases, with 6 bases between them. TCRdb's table, derived via immunoSEQ multiplex PCR, lists solely in-frame clones and lacks some. The sample lists around 170,000 clones, 88% seen once, with roughly 25% in the top ten. The V call is TRBV7-9, the J call TRBJ2-1, with D uncertain. The sequence derives from a man in his sixties with acute or convalescent COVID-19. Sequenced material: peripheral blood. The CDR3 region has the DNA TGTGCCAGCAGCTTAGCCCCAGGCTCCTACAATGAGCAGTTCTTC. Its protein product is CASSLAPGSYNEQFF. Variable domain in full (rest from reference TRBV7-9 and TRBJ2-1): DTGVSQNPRHKITKRGQNVTFRCDPISEHNRLYWYRQTLGQGPEFLTYFQNEAQLEKSRLLSDRFSAERPKGSFSTLEIQRTEQGDSAMYLCASSLAPGSYNEQFFGPGTRLTVL.